This T cell receptor (beta chain) derives from a study of blood T cells in healthy people across ages. The authors ran a second PCR of 7 to 11 cycles using a sample-barcoded 5' primer and a J-beta primer mix. One entry per CDR3 protein results from TCRdb running MiXCR on the 5' RACE reads. The profile shows fewer than 950,000 distinct CDR3 sequences, about 53% of them singletons. This clonotype has more than one count but fewer than ten. Donor samples were obtained from healthy Caucasian individuals from Russia, aged about 6 to 95. The germline V gene has CDR1 DFQATT and CDR2 SNEGSKA (reference sequence). This CDR3 is 15 amino acids long.

The TCR originated in a man of 80 years or more in good health. The rearrangement joins TRBV20-1 to TRBJ2-4; TRBD2 matches at 10 bases. TRBJ2-7 matches the DNA end more closely, so the J call is doubtful. Input material: blood. CDR3 in DNA: TGCAGTGCTAGGGGACTAGCGCATGGAACCTACGAGCAGTACTTC. Translation gives CSARGLAHGTYEQYF.